The 12 T cell receptor beta chains listed next were all sequenced from one sample in a study of blood T cell repertoires in COVID-19. Clones were sequenced by immunoSEQ multiplex PCR, and TCRdb holds only the in-frame ones, with some missing. The sample shows 150,000 to 200,000 clones, roughly 77% of them seen only once. The sample consisted of peripheral blood. The receptors were gathered from a human donor in a cohort sampled during active COVID-19.

The J gene is TRBJ2-1, the V gene TRBV12-3 or TRBV12-4; D ambiguous. The CDR3 consists of 12 residues. V dropped 6 bases and J dropped 5 bases, with 8 bases sitting between them. This CDR3 reads CASSHLDNEQFF. The CDR3 region has the DNA TGTGCCAGCAGCCATTTAGACAATGAGCAGTTCTTC.

The chain couples TRBV5-8 to TRBJ2-7; 11 bases are a match to TRBD2. V was clipped by 5 bases and J by 7 bases; unmatched bases: 11. The germline V gene encodes CDR1 SGHTS and CDR2 YDEGEE. The CDR3 totals 15 residues. CDR3 in amino acids: CASSRLAGMLQEQYF. DNA of the CDR3: TGTGCCAGCAGTCGACTAGCGGGAATGCTCCAGGAGCAGTACTTC.

V and J are TRBV20-1 and TRBJ2-3; 8 nucleotides align to TRBD2. The V segment lost 3 bases and the J segment 3 bases; nucleotides outside the gene matches: 11. Germline V CDR1 and CDR2: DFQATT, SNEGSKA (reference sequence). This CDR3 has 16 amino acids. The DNA for the CDR3 is TGCAGTGCTAGTATAAGAGGCGCTAGCGGGACAGATACGCAGTATTTT. This gives the protein CSASIRGASGTDTQYF.

As for this clone: The sample contains more than one DNA sequence encoding this CDR3. The chain links TRBV12-3 or TRBV12-4 to TRBJ1-2, with no clear D. This CDR3 is 12 amino acids long. V lost 4 bases and J lost 3, with 6 bases in between. This CDR3 reads CASSSEDYGYTF. The CDR3 nucleotides read TGTGCCAGCAGTTCGGAGGACTATGGCTACACCTTC.

The rearrangement uses TRBV24-1 and TRBJ2-5, with 13 positions matching TRBD2. Germline V CDR1 and CDR2: KGHDR, SFDVKD. The CDR3 extends over 16 amino acids. The J segment lost 1 base and the V segment lost 10 bases, leaving 8 bases of the junction unmatched. The CDR3 DNA reads TGTGCCACTAACCCCGGGACTAGCGGGGCCCAAGAGACCCAGTACTTC. It is translated as CATNPGTSGAQETQYF.

This sequence joins TRBV4-3 and TRBJ1-4; 9 nucleotides line up with TRBD1. With 4 bases clipped from V and 0 bases from J, the junction kept 0 bases outside the gene matches. Germline V CDR1 and CDR2: LGHNA, YSLEER. The CDR3 has 15 amino acids. CDR3 coding DNA: TGCGCCAGCAGCCGGACAGGGGCAACTAATGAAAAACTGTTTTTT. This codes for CASSRTGATNEKLFF.

The chain has TRBV2 and TRBJ1-2; a weak D match, TRBD1 (5 bases). The CDR3 is 13 amino acids. V was shortened by 11 bases and J by 13 bases, with 26 bases between the two germline ends. In germline, CDR1 is SNHLY, CDR2 FYNNEI. The DNA for the CDR3 is TGTGCCGTGAGGGGAGGGGAGGGGACTATATTCACCTTC. Its protein is CAVRGGEGTIFTF.

This clone was detected only once. The chain couples TRBV11-1 to TRBJ2-5; 9 bases match TRBD1. V lost 5 bases, J lost 5 bases, and 12 bases stayed unmatched. CDR3 length: 16 amino acids. Germline values: CDR1 SGHAT, CDR2 FQDESV (reference sequence). For the CDR3, the DNA is TGTGCCAGCAGCCCCTGGGGACAGGGTGTTCACGAGACCCAGTACTTC. It specifies CASSPWGQGVHETQYF.

This clone is a singleton in its sample. The J gene is TRBJ2-2, the V gene TRBV3-1 (or the pseudogene TRBV3-2), with D possibly being TRBD2 (6 bases). The germline CDR1 and CDR2 sequences are LGHDT and YNNKEL (reference sequence). The germline V and J ends were trimmed by 0 bases and 5 bases, with 7 bases remaining between them. The CDR3 contains 14 residues. This CDR3 reads CASSQEGGTGELFF. The CDR3 DNA follows: TGTGCCAGCAGCCAAGAAGGAGGGACCGGGGAGCTGTTTTTT.

This clone was observed at least ten times. The chain has TRBV27 and TRBJ2-1; 7 nucleotides agree with TRBD2. V trimming: 5 bases; J trimming: 5 bases; junction bases outside the gene matches: 6. The CDR3 contains 14 residues. Germline V gene data show CDR1 as MNHEY and CDR2 as SMNVEV (reference sequence). Written as DNA, the CDR3 is TGTGCCAGCAGTCCCAGCGGGAATCACAATGAGCAGTTCTTC. The encoded protein is CASSPSGNHNEQFF.

The chain recombines TRBV14 with TRBJ1-1; weak D call: TRBD1 (6 bases). V was cut by 2 bases and J by 6 bases, with 16 bases left in between. The germline gives CDR1 SGHDN, CDR2 FVKESK. This CDR3 has 15 residues. The CDR3, as DNA: TGTGCCAGCAGCCAACTAGGGCAGGGGAAAGCTGAAGCTTTCTTT. It yields the protein CASSQLGQGKAEAFF.

This rearrangement joins TRBV2 to TRBJ2-3; D possibly corresponds to TRBD2 (6 bases). This CDR3 comprises 10 residues. Germline CDR1 and CDR2: SNHLY and FYNNEI. The V end lost 8 bases, the J end lost 6 bases, and 6 bases lay between the germline ends. DNA of the CDR3: TGTGCCAGCCGGGGGGATACGCAGTATTTT. It yields the protein CASRGDTQYF.